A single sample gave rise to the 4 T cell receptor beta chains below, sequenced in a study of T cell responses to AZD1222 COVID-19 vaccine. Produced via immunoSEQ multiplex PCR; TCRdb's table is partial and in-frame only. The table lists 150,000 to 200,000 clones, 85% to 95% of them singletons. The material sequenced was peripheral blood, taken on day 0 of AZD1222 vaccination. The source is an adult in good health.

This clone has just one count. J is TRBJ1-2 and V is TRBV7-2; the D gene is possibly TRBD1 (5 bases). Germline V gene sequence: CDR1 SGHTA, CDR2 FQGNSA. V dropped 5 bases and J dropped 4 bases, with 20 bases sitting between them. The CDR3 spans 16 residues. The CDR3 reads CASSLSQGSYLYGYTF. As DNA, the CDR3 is TGTGCCAGCAGCCTATCTCAGGGATCATATCTCTATGGCTACACCTTC.

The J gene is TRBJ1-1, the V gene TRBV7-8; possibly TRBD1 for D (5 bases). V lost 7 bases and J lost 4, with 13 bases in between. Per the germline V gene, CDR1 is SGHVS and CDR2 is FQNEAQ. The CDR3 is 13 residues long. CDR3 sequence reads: CASIKDMVTEAFF. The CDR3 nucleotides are TGTGCCAGCATCAAGGACATGGTCACTGAAGCTTTCTTT.

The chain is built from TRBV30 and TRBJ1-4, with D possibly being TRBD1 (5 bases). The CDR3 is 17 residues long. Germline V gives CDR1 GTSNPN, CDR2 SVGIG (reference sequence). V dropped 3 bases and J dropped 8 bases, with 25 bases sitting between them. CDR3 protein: CAWRTDAWDLRGEKLFF. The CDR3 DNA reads TGTGCCTGGAGGACGGACGCCTGGGACCTCAGAGGGGAAAAACTGTTTTTT.

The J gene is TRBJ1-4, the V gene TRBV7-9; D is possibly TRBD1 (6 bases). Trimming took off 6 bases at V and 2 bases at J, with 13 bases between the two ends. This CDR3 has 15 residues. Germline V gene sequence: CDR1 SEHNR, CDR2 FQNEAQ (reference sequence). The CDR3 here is CASSFGQQTNEKLFF. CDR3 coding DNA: TGTGCCAGCAGTTTCGGACAGCAGACTAATGAAAAACTGTTTTTT.